This T cell receptor beta chain was retrieved from a study of cytomegalovirus exposure and HLA in healthy donors. Researchers ran the PCR with 60 Vbeta and 13 Jbeta primers. Only in-frame clones appear in the TCRdb table, and some are missing; sequencing was by immunoSEQ multiplex PCR. There are about 75,000 clones in the sample; around 82% occur only once, and 1.9% lies in the top ten. The CDR3 is made up of 13 amino acids. Trimming cost V 0 bases and J 4 bases, with 6 bases left between them. Germline V gene data show CDR1 as SGDLS and CDR2 as YYNGEE. Sequenced input: PBMCs. The sequence was obtained from a man between 18 and 35 years old in good health and CMV-seronegative. This chain joins TRBV9 and TRBJ2-3; no definite D call. The CDR3 protein is CASSVAIADTQYF. Here the CDR3 DNA reads TGTGCCAGCAGCGTAGCTATAGCAGATACGCAGTATTTT.